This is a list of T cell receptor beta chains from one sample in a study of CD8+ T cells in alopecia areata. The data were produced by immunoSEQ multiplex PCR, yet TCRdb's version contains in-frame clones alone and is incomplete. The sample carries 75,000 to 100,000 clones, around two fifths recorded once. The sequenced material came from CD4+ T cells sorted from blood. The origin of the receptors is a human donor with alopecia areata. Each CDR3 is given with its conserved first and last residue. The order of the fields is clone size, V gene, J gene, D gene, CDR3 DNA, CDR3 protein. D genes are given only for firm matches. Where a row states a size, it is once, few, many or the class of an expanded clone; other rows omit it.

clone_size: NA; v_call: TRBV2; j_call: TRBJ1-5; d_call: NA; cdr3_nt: TGTGCCAGCAGAAGACAGACGAATCAGCCCCAGCATTTT; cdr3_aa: CASRRQTNQPQHF
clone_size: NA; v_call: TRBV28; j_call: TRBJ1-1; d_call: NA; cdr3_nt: TGTGCCAGCACCACTGTGGCTCGGGGCACTGAAGCTTTCTTT; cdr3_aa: CASTTVARGTEAFF
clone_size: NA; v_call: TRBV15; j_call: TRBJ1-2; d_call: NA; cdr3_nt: TGTGCCACCAGCGGTTCTGGCAGGGGAGGCTACACCTTC; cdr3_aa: CATSGSGRGGYTF
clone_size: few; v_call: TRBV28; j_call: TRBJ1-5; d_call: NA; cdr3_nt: TGTGCCAGCAGGATATTAAATAGCAATCAGCCCCAGCATTTT; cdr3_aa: CASRILNSNQPQHF
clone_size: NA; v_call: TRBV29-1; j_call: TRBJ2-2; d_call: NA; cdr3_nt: TGCAGCGTTAATCGGGGGGCGGACACCGGGGAGCTGTTTTTT; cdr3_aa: CSVNRGADTGELFF
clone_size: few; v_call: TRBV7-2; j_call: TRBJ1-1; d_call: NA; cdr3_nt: TGTGCCAGCAGCTTGACAGGCCAACGGGCTTTCTTT; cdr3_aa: CASSLTGQRAFF
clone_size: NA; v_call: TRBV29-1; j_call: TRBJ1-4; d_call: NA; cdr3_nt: TGCAGCGTCCAAACCCCGGGGGAAAAACTGTTTTTT; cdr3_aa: CSVQTPGEKLFF
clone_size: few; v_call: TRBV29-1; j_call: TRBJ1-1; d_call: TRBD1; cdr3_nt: TGCAGCGTCGAACAGGGGGCCCACACTGAAGCTTTCTTT; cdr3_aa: CSVEQGAHTEAFF
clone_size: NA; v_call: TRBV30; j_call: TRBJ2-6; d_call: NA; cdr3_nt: TGTGCCTGGAGTGTAGGGATGTCTGGGGCCAACGTCCTGACTTTC; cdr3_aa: CAWSVGMSGANVLTF
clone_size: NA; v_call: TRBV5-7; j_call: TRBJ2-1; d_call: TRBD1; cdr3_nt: TGTGCCAGCAGCTTTGGGACAGGGGATTACAATGAGCAGTTCTTC; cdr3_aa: CASSFGTGDYNEQFF